The 6 T cell receptor beta chains given below trace back to one sample, sequenced in a study of memory CD4+ T cells and cytomegalovirus serostatus (dated by TCRdb to about 2019). The protocol used for the library was the immunoSEQ multiplex PCR assay. The immuneACCESS repertoire file appears here via TCRdb, limited to in-frame rearrangements. These files lack a portion of the clones; in checked studies, under half of the deficit traces to unresolved V genes, and the cause of the others is not known. Within this sample are about 50,000 clones, with 82% of them counted one time only. The ten largest clones represent approximately 0.44% of the sample. Single viable CD3+CD4+CD8-CD45RO+ cells were sorted as memory CD4+ T cells on a FACSAria II. Material: memory CD4+ T cells from blood. These receptors were obtained from an adult in good health and CMV-seronegative.

J is TRBJ1-2 and V is TRBV6-5, with 10 bases fitting TRBD1. The junction had 7 bases not matched to a gene; V was cut back by 4 bases and J by 8 bases. CDR3 length: 14 residues. Germline-derived CDR1 and CDR2 are MNHEY and SVGAGI. CDR3 in amino acids: CASSSRDRGNGYTF. As DNA, the CDR3 is TGTGCCAGCAGTTCCCGGGACAGGGGTAACGGCTACACCTTC.

DNA of the CDR3: TGCGCCAGCAGCCAGGGGATACAGGGGTACCAAGAGACCCAGTACTTC. Translated, it gives CASSQGIQGYQETQYF. This chain joins TRBV4-3 and TRBJ2-5, with 7 bases fitting TRBD1. The CDR3 has 16 amino acids. Germline CDR1 is LGHNA and CDR2 is YSLEER. J gave up 0 bases and V 3 bases, and 7 bases lay outside the gene matches.

The chain combines TRBV7-3 with TRBJ2-1, with 10 bases identical to TRBD2. The CDR3 has 16 amino acids. Germline V gene lookup returns CDR1 SGHTA and CDR2 FQGTGA. With V trimmed by 5 bases and J by 7 bases, 11 bases remained unmatched. CDR3: CASSATSGTSRNEQFF. CDR3 nucleotide sequence: TGTGCCAGCAGCGCAACTAGCGGGACCTCTAGGAATGAGCAGTTCTTC.

This clone showed up just a few times. The chain is built from TRBV9 and TRBJ2-6; D remains unclear. The CDR3 totals 16 residues. Germline V gene lookup returns CDR1 SGDLS and CDR2 YYNGEE. The V gene lost 0 bases and the J gene lost 0 bases, with 7 bases spanning the gap. As DNA, the CDR3 is TGTGCCAGCAGCGTAGAACGGTTCTCTGGGGCCAACGTCCTGACTTTC. As protein: CASSVERFSGANVLTF. The variable domain in full, completed from reference TRBV9 and TRBJ2-6, reads DSGVTQTPKHLITATGQRVTLRCSPRSGDLSVYWYQQSLDQGLQFLIQYYNGEERAKGNILERFSAQQFPDLHSELNLSSLELGDSALYFCASSVERFSGANVLTFGAGSRLTVL.

J is TRBJ2-1 and V is TRBV6-1, with 8 bases matching TRBD2. This CDR3 is built from 11 residues. In germline, CDR1 is MNHNS, CDR2 SASEGT. J gave up 10 bases and V 6 bases, and 2 bases lay outside the gene matches. The CDR3 coding sequence is TGTGCCAGCAGCCCGGGGGGGGAGCAGTTCTTC. The encoded protein is CASSPGGEQFF.

This clone was counted once. The chain recombines TRBV19 with TRBJ2-5; 7 bases are shared with TRBD1. Germline CDR1 and CDR2: LNHDA and SQIVND (reference sequence). V shed 5 bases and J 5 bases; nucleotides not matched to a gene: 5. This CDR3 contains 13 residues. CDR3 in DNA: TGTGCCAGTAGTGTTTCCAGGGGGGAGACCCAGTACTTC. Residues: CASSVSRGETQYF. The variable domain in full, completed from reference TRBV19 and TRBJ2-5, reads DGGITQSPKYLFRKEGQNVTLSCEQNLNHDAMYWYRQDPGQGLRLIYYSQIVNDFQKGDIAEGYSVSREKKESFPLTVTSAQKNPTAFYLCASSVSRGETQYFGPGTRLLVL.